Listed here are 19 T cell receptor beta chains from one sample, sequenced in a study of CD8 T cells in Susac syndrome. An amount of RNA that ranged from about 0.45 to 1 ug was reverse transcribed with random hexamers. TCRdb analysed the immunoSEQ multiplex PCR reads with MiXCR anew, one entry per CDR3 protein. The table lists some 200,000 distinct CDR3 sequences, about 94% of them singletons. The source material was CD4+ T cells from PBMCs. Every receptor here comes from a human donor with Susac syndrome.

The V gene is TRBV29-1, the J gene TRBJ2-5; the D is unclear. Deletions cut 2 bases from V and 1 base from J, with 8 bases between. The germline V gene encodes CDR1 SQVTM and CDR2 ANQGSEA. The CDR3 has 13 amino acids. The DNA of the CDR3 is TGCAGCGTTGAAAGAAACAGCCAAGAGACCCAGTACTTC. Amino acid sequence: CSVERNSQETQYF.

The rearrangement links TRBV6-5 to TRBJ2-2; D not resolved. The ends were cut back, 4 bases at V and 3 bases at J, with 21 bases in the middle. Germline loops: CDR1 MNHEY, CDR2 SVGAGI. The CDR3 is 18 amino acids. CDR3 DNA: TGTGCCAGCAGTTCAAGGGCCTCTCGCGGAATATACACCGGGGAGCTGTTTTTT. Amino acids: CASSSRASRGIYTGELFF.

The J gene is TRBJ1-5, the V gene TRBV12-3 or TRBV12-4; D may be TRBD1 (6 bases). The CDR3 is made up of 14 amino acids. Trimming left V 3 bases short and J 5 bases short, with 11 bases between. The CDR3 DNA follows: TGTGCCAGCAGTTTTGGGGGCCAAGATCAGCCCCAGCATTTT. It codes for CASSFGGQDQPQHF.

CDR3 region: CASSLGVQDGYTF. CDR3 nucleotide sequence: TGTGCCAGCAGCTTAGGGGTCCAGGATGGCTACACCTTC. V usage is TRBV7-9 and J usage is TRBJ1-2, with D hard to call. There are 13 residues in the CDR3. CDR1 is SEHNR and CDR2 is FQNEAQ in the germline V gene (reference sequence). V was trimmed by 1 base and J by 6 bases, leaving 9 bases between them.

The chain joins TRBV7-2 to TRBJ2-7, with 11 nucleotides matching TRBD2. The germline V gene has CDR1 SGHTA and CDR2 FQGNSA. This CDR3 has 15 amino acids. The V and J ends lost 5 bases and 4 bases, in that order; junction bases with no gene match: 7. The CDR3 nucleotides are TGTGCCAGCAGCCACACTAGCGGGGGCCCGTACGAGCAGTACTTC. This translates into CASSHTSGGPYEQYF.

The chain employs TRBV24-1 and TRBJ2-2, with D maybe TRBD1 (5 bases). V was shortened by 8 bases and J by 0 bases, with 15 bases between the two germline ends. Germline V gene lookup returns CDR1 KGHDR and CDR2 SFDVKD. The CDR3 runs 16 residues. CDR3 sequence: CATTGKDNSNTGELFF. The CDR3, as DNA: TGTGCCACCACAGGAAAGGACAACTCGAACACCGGGGAGCTGTTTTTT.

The CDR3 DNA follows: TGCAGTGCTCTCAGCTCCAGACAGGGAAACACCGGGGAGCTGTTTTTT. Amino acids: CSALSSRQGNTGELFF. The chain employs TRBV20-1 and TRBJ2-2; TRBD1 matches at 7 bases. CDR1 is DFQATT, CDR2 SNEGSKA, per germline (reference sequence). With V trimmed by 5 bases and J by 2 bases, 11 bases remained unmatched. The CDR3 is 16 amino acids.

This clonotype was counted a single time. The CDR3: CASSLVLSSGELFF. As DNA, the CDR3 is TGTGCCAGCAGCTTGGTTTTATCATCCGGGGAGCTGTTTTTT. This rearrangement joins TRBV5-4 to TRBJ2-2; no definite D call. The CDR3 has 14 residues. With 0 bases removed from V and 6 bases from J, the gap between germline ends came to 9 bases. Looked up from germline, CDR1 is SGHNT and CDR2 is YYREEE (reference sequence). Based on the CDR3 plus reference TRBV5-4 and TRBJ2-2, the full variable domain is ETGVTQSPTHLIKTRGQQVTLRCSSQSGHNTVSWYQQALGQGPQFIFQYYREEENGRGNFPPRFSGLQFPNYSSELNVNALELDDSALYLCASSLVLSSGELFFGEGSRLTVL.

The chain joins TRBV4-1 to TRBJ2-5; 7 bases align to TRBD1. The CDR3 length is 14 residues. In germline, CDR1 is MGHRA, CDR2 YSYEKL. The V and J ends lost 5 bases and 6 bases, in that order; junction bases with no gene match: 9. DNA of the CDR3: TGCGCCAGCAGCACAGTGGGACAGCAAAAGACCCAGTACTTC. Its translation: CASSTVGQQKTQYF.

CDR3 sequence (DNA): TGTGCCAGCAGCTTAACACCGTCGGATACGCAGTATTTT. It is translated as CASSLTPSDTQYF. The chain joins TRBV7-3 to TRBJ2-3, with D hard to call. The CDR3 runs 13 residues. CDR1 SGHTA and CDR2 FQGTGA come from the germline V gene. Trimming removed 0 bases from V and 6 bases from J, with 7 bases in between.

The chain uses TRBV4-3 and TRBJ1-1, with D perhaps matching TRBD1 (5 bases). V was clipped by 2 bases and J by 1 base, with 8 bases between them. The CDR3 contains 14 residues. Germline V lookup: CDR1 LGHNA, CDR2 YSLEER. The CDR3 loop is CASSQWGGNTEAFF. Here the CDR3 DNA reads TGCGCCAGCAGCCAATGGGGGGGGAACACTGAAGCTTTCTTT.

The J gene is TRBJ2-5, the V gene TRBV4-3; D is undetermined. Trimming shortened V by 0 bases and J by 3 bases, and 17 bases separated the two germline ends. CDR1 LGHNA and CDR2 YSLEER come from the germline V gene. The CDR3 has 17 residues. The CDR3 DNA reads TGCGCCAGCAGCCAAGATGTGACGGCAGCCTTTGAAGAGACCCAGTACTTC. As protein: CASSQDVTAAFEETQYF.

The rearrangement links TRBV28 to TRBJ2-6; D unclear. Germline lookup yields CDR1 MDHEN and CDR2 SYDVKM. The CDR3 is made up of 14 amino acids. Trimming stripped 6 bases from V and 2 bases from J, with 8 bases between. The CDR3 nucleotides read TGTGCCAGCAGCCAAATAACTGGGGCCAACGTCCTGACTTTC. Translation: CASSQITGANVLTF.

The CDR3 DNA reads TGTGCAACTCGGGCGGGGGGGGAGACCCAGTACTTC. It is translated as CATRAGGETQYF. The chain links TRBV7-6 to TRBJ2-5; 9 bases match TRBD2. Germline CDR1 SGHVS, CDR2 FNYEAQ. This CDR3 region has 12 residues. Full variable domain (outside the CDR3, taken from reference TRBV7-6 and TRBJ2-5): GAGVSQSPRYKVTKRGQDVALRCDPISGHVSLYWYRQALGQGPEFLTYFNYEAQQDKSGLPNDRFSAERPEGSISTLTIQRTEQRDSAMYRCATRAGGETQYFGPGTRLLVL.

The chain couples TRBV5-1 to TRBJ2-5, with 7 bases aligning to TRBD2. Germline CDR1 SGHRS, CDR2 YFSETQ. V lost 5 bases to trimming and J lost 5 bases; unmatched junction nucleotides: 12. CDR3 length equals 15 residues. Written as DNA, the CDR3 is TGCGCCAGCAGATCTCGCGGACTAGTCGGTGAGACCCAGTACTTC. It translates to CASRSRGLVGETQYF.

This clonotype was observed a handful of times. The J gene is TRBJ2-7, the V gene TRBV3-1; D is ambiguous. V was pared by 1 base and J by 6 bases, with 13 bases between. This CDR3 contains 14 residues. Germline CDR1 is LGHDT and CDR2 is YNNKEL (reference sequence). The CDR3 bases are TGTGCCAGCAGCCAAGGAAAGGCCCTCATCGAGCAGTACTTC. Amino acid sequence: CASSQGKALIEQYF.

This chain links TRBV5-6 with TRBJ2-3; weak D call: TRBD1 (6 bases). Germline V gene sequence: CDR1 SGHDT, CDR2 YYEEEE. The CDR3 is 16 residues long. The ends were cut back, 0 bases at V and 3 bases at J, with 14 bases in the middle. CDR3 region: CASSLVTTGGTDTQYF. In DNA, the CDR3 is TGTGCCAGCAGCTTGGTTACGACAGGAGGAACAGATACGCAGTATTTT.

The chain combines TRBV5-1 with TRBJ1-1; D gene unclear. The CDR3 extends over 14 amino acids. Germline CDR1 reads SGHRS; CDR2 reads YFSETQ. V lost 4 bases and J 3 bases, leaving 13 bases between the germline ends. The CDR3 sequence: CASSLANVDTEAFF. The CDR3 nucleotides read TGCGCCAGCAGCCTTGCAAACGTGGACACTGAAGCTTTCTTT. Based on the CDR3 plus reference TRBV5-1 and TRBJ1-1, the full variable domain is KAGVTQTPRYLIKTRGQQVTLSCSPISGHRSVSWYQQTPGQGLQFLFEYFSETQRNKGNFPGRFSGRQFSNSRSEMNVSTLELGDSALYLCASSLANVDTEAFFGQGTRLTVV.

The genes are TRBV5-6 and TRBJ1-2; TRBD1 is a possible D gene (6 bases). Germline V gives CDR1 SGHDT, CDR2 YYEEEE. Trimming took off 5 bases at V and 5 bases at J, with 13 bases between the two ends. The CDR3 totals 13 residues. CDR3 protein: CASSGQNEYGYTF. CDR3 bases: TGTGCCAGCAGTGGACAGAACGAGTATGGCTACACCTTC.